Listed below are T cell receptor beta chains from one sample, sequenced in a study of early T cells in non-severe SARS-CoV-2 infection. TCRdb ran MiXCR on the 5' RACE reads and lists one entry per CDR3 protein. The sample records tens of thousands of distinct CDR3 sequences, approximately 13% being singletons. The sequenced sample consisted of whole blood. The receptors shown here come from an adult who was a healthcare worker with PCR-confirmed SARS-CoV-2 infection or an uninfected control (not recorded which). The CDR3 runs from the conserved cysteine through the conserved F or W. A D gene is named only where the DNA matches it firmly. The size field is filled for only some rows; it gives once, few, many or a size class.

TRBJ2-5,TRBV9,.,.,TGTGCCAGCAGCGTAGCAGAGACCCAGTACTTC,CASSVAETQYF
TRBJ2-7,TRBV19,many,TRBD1,TGTGCCAGTGGACAAACAGGGGGCGGCTACGAGCAGTACTTC,CASGQTGGGYEQYF
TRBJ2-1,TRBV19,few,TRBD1,TGTGCCAGCGGGACAGCTTACAATGAGCAGTTCTTC,CASGTAYNEQFF
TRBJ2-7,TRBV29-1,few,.,TGCAGCGTAGAGGTCGGACAGATCTACGAGCAGTACTTC,CSVEVGQIYEQYF
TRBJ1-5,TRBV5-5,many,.,TGTGCCAGCAGCTTACCCCGGGACGGATCGCCCCAGCATTTT,CASSLPRDGSPQHF
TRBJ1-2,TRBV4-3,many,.,TGCGCCAGCAGCCAAGATGCCAGCAACTATGGCTACACCTTC,CASSQDASNYGYTF
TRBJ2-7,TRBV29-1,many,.,TGCAGCGCAAAAGACACGTCCTTAGATTACGAGCAGTACTTC,CSAKDTSLDYEQYF
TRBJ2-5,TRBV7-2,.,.,TGTGCCAGCAGCTCAGGCTGGGAGACCCAGTACTTC,CASSSGWETQYF
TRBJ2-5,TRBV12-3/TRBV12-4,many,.,TGTGCCAGCAGTTTTAGCCGGCCCCAAGAGACCCAGTACTTC,CASSFSRPQETQYF
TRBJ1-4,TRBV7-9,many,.,TGTGCCAGCAGCGGAACATTGACTAATGAAAAACTGTTTTTT,CASSGTLTNEKLFF
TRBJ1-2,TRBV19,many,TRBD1,TGTGCCAGTAGCGGACAGGGGATGGGCTATGGCTACACCTTC,CASSGQGMGYGYTF
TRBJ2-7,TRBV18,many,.,TGTGCCAGCTCACCACCGGGCAGGGCAACCTACGAGCAGTACTTC,CASSPPGRATYEQYF
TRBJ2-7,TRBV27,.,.,TGTGCCAGCAGTTTATATAGGGGCGGCGACGAGCAGTACTTC,CASSLYRGGDEQYF
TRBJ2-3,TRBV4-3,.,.,TGCGCCAGCAGCCAGGAGGTACAGGGTAGCACAGATACGCAGTATTTT,CASSQEVQGSTDTQYF
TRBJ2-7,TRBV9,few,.,TGTGCCAGCAGCCCACAGGGAGACGAGCAGTACTTC,CASSPQGDEQYF
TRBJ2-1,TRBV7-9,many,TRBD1,TGTGCCAGCAGCTTTATGTCGTGGGACAGGTTTGATCCTGAGCAGTTCTTC,CASSFMSWDRFDPEQFF
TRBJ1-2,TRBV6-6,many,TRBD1,TGTGCCAGCAGTCACCTATTTGGACAGGTTAACTATGGCTACACCTTC,CASSHLFGQVNYGYTF
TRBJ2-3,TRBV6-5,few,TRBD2,TGTGCCAGCAGTTACTCAACTGTAGCGGGGGGCTGGTATTTT,CASSYSTVAGGWYF
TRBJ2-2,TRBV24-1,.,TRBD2,TGTGCCACCAGCCCCGCGGGGGGGGCGGACGGGGAGCTGTTTTTT,CATSPAGGADGELFF
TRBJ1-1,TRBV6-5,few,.,TGTGCCAGCAGTTCCAGGGAGAACACTGAAGCTTTCTTT,CASSSRENTEAFF
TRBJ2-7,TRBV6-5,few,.,TGTGCCAGCAGTTACTCGGACAGCTCCTACGAGCAGTACTTC,CASSYSDSSYEQYF
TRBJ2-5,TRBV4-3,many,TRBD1,TGCGCCAGCAGCCAAGCGGACAGGCAAGAGACCCAGTACTTC,CASSQADRQETQYF
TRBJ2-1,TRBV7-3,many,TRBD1,TGTGCCAGCAGCCCCCCGGGACAGGGGCCTTCGGGTGAGCAGTTCTTC,CASSPPGQGPSGEQFF
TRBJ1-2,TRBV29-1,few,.,TGCAGCGGTGGGACACCGGGTGGCTACACCTTC,CSGGTPGGYTF
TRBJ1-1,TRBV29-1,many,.,TGCAGCGGTGGAAGGAACACTGAAGCTTTCTTT,CSGGRNTEAFF
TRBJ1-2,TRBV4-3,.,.,TGCGCCAGCAGCCAAGACCGGGACCTGCTTACTGGCTACACCTTC,CASSQDRDLLTGYTF
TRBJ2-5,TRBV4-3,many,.,TGCGCCAGCAGCCAAGATTATCGGCGACAAGAGACCCAGTACTTC,CASSQDYRRQETQYF
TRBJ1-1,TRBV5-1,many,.,TGCGCCAGCAGCTCCGGGATAAGTTCTAGAGACACTGAAGCTTTCTTT,CASSSGISSRDTEAFF
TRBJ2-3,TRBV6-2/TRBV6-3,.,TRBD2,TGTGCCAGCAGATCGACCTATAGCGGGGTCACAGATACGCAGTATTTT,CASRSTYSGVTDTQYF
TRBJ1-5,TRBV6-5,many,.,TGTGCCAGCAGCCGCGACAGTCGCCATCAGCCCCAGCATTTT,CASSRDSRHQPQHF
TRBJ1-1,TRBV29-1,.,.,TGCAGCGTTGACAAGGGGTTAAGCACTGAAGCTTTCTTT,CSVDKGLSTEAFF
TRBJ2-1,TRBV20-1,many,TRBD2,TGCAGTGCTCCACTAGCGGGGGCTTACAATGAGCAGTTCTTC,CSAPLAGAYNEQFF
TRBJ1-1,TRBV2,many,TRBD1,TGTGCCAGCGAAGGGGCAGGGGGCGAGATGAACACTGAAGCTTTCTTT,CASEGAGGEMNTEAFF
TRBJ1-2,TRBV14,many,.,TGTGCCAGCAGCCAGTTACGTGAAGTCGGCTACACCTTC,CASSQLREVGYTF
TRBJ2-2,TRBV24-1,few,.,TGTGCCACCAGTGACCGCCCGGGCAGGGGAAAAGGGGAGCTGTTTTTT,CATSDRPGRGKGELFF
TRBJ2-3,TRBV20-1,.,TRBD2,TGCAGTGCTAGGACGGGCGGCGGGGGGCAAGGAGATACGCAGTATTTT,CSARTGGGGQGDTQYF
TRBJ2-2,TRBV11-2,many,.,TGTGCCAGCAGCTTAAAATTTGGGCTAGCGATGAGTGGGGAGCTGTTTTTT,CASSLKFGLAMSGELFF
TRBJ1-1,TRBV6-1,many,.,TGTGCCAGCAGTGTGGGGAGGGGGTTGAACACTGAAGCTTTCTTT,CASSVGRGLNTEAFF
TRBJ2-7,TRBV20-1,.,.,TGCAGTGCTAGAGACGGAGGCAGATCCTACGAGCAGTACTTC,CSARDGGRSYEQYF
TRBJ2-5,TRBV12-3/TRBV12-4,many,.,TGTGCCAGCAGTACCCAGGGACTGGGACAAGAGACCCAGTACTTC,CASSTQGLGQETQYF